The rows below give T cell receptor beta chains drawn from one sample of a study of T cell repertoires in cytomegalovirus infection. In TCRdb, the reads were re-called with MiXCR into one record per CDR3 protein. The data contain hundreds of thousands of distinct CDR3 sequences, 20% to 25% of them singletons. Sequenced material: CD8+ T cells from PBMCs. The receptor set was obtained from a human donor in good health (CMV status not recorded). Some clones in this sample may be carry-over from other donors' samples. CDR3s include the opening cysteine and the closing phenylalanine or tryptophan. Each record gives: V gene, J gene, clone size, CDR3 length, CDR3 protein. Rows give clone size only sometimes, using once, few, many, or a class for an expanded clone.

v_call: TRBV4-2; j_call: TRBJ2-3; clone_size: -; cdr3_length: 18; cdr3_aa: CASSQDWSPIPGTDTQYF
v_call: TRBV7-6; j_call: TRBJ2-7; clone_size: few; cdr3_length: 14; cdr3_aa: CASSDRDRYYEQYF
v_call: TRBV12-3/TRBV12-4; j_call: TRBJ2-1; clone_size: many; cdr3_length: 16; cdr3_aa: CASSPEGDRAVNEQFF
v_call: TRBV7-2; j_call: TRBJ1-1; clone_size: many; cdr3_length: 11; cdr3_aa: CASSLWTEAFF
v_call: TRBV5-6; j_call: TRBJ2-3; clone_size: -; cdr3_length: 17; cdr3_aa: CASSLPELASSTDTQYF
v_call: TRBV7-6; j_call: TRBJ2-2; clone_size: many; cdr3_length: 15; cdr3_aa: CASSPQGGDTGELFF
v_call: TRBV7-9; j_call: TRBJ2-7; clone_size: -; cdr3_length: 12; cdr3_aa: CAGSLVPYEQYF
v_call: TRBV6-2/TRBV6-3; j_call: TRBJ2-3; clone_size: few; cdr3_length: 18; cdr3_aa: CASSYRQQGRSSTDTQYF
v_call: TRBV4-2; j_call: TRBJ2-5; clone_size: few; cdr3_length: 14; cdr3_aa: CASSQDEGQETQYF
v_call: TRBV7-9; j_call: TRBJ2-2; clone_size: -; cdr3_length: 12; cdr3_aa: CASSLQGRELFF
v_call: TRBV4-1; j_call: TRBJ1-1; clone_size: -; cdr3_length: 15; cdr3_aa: CASSPILGGEGEAFF
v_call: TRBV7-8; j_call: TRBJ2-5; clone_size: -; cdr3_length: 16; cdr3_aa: CASSSLPLAYQETQYF
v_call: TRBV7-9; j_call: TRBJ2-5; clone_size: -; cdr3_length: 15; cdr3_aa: CASSFERDGGETQYF
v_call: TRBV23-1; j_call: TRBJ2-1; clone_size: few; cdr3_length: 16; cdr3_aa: CASSQSGRDLYNEQFF
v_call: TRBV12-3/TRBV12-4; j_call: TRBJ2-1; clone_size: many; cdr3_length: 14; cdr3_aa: CASSLIEGYNEQFF
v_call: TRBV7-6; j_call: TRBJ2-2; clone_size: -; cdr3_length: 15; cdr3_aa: CASSAGLLNTGELFF
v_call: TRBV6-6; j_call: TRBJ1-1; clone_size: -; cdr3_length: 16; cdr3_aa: CASSYGTGSGNTEAFF
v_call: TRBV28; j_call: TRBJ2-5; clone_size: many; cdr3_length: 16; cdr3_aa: CASSFSSGPKWGTQYF
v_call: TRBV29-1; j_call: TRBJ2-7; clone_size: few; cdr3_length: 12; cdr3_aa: CSVVSAGGEQYF
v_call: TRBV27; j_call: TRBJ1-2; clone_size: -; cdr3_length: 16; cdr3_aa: CASSFDSRIGNYGYTF
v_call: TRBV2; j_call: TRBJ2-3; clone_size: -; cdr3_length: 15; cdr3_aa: CASEGDKGSTDTQYF
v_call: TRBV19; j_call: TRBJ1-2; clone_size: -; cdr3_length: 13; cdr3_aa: CASSMEGFYGYTF
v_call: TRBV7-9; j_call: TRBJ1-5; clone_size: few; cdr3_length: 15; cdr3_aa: CASSLEPGEGQPQHF
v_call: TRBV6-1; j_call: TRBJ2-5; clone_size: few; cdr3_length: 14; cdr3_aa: CASNAFWGAETQYF
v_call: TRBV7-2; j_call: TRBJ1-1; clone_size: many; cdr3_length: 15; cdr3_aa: CASSLFSTGGTEAFF
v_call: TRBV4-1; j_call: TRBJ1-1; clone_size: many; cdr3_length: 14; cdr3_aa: CASSPGTGATEAFF
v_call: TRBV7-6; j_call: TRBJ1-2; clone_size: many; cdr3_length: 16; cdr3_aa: CASSPRTGADNYGYTF